The 8 T cell receptor beta chains listed next were all sequenced from one sample in a study of cytomegalovirus exposure and HLA in healthy donors. Primers for the PCR totalled 60 Vbeta and 13 Jbeta. This table comes from immunoSEQ multiplex PCR, and its TCRdb copy is limited to in-frame clones, with some not included. The sample consists of some 60,000 clones, 80% of them appearing once. The sequenced sample consisted of PBMCs. The receptors derive from a male donor in good health and CMV-seronegative.

The CDR3 sequence is CATSREWRADTEAFF. CDR3 DNA: TGTGCCACCAGCAGAGAATGGAGGGCCGACACTGAAGCTTTCTTT. The chain has TRBV15 and TRBJ1-1; no firm D call. The V and J ends lost 0 bases and 3 bases respectively, with 11 bases between them. Germline V lookup: CDR1 LNHNV, CDR2 YYDKDF (reference sequence). CDR3 length: 15 residues.

This CDR3 reads CAWSVAGGNTEAFF. The CDR3 nucleotides read TGTGCCTGGAGTGTGGCAGGGGGGAACACTGAAGCTTTCTTT. J is TRBJ1-1 and V is TRBV30; 7 nucleotides line up with TRBD1. Germline CDR1 and CDR2: GTSNPN and SVGIG (reference sequence). There are 14 residues in the CDR3. The V gene end was trimmed by 0 bases and the J gene end by 1 base; junction bases not matched to a gene: 2. The variable domain in full, with the rest retrieved from reference TRBV30 and TRBJ1-1, is SQTIHQWPATLVQPVGSPLSLECTVEGTSNPNLYWYRQAAGRGLQLLFYSVGIGQISSEVPQNLSASRPQDRQFILSSKKLLLSDSGFYLCAWSVAGGNTEAFFGQGTRLTVV.

In its sample, this clone was seen a few times. This chain joins TRBV28 and TRBJ1-1, with D perhaps TRBD1 (6 bases). CDR1 is MDHEN, CDR2 SYDVKM, per germline. Trimming shortened V by 2 bases and J by 3 bases, and 7 bases separated the two germline ends. CDR3 size: 13 residues. Here the CDR3 reads CASSLTGYTEAFF. The CDR3 DNA follows: TGTGCCAGCAGTTTAACAGGGTACACTGAAGCTTTCTTT. Combining the CDR3 with reference TRBV28 and TRBJ1-1 gives the whole variable domain DVKVTQSSRYLVKRTGEKVFLECVQDMDHENMFWYRQDPGLGLRLIYFSYDVKMKEKGDIPEGYSVSREKKERFSLILESASTNQTSMYLCASSLTGYTEAFFGQGTRLTVV.

V gene TRBV6-5 combines with J gene TRBJ1-2; D gene unclear. The V gene's germline CDR1 is MNHEY and CDR2 SVGAGI. This CDR3 region has 13 residues. The V gene lost 2 bases and the J gene lost 2 bases, with 6 bases spanning the gap. The CDR3 DNA reads TGTGCCAGCAGTTACACAGAAAACTATGGCTACACCTTC. This encodes CASSYTENYGYTF.

J is TRBJ2-6 and V is TRBV4-2; D ambiguous. Trimming took off 0 bases at V and 0 bases at J, with 6 bases between the two ends. CDR1 and CDR2 (germline): LGHNA, YNFKEQ. This CDR3 contains 16 residues. CDR3 sequence: CASSQESYSGANVLTF. The DNA of the CDR3 is TGTGCCAGCAGCCAAGAATCGTACTCTGGGGCCAACGTCCTGACTTTC.

The V call is TRBV6-6, the J call TRBJ1-4; D gene unclear. Germline lookup yields CDR1 MNHNY and CDR2 SVGAGI (reference sequence). V dropped 4 bases and J dropped 7 bases, with 16 bases sitting between them. This CDR3 has 15 amino acids. The CDR3 loop is CASSSLPGSVEKLFF. The CDR3 DNA sequence: TGTGCCAGCAGTTCGCTCCCGGGATCCGTTGAAAAACTGTTTTTT.

Concerning this clone: Compared with germline, one end of the junction differs, possibly owing to a read error. This chain connects TRBV7-9 to TRBJ2-1, with 10 nucleotides matching TRBD2. CDR1 and CDR2 from the germline V gene are SEHNR and FQNEAQ (reference sequence). CDR3 length: 16 amino acids. In nucleotides, the CDR3 is TGTTCCAGCAGCTTATTCAGCGGGGGGGTGATGGGTGAGCAGTTCTTC. Translated: CSSSLFSGGVMGEQFF. Full variable domain (missing parts from reference TRBV7-9 and TRBJ2-1): DTGVSQNPRHKITKRGQNVTFRCDPISEHNRLYWYRQTLGQGPEFLTYFQNEAQLEKSRLLSDRFSAERPKGSFSTLEIQRTEQGDSAMYLCSSSLFSGGVMGEQFFGPGTRLTVL.

Only a few counts were recorded for this clone. The CDR3 loop reads CASSPGLQNTEAFF. The CDR3 DNA reads as TGTGCCAGCAGCCCGGGACTCCAGAACACTGAAGCTTTCTTT. The rearrangement uses TRBV9 and TRBJ1-1; D perhaps matches TRBD1 (5 bases). The ends were cut back, 4 bases at V and 1 base at J, with 11 bases in the middle. CDR1 SGDLS and CDR2 YYNGEE come from the germline V gene. The CDR3 has 14 amino acids.